Included here is one T cell receptor (beta chain) sequence, with context. This clonotype was counted between two and nine times. Its antigen has not been determined. No much larger clone is present one base from it, and per-base qualities are unavailable. This sample is part of a study of identical twins (dated by TCRdb to about 2016). Regarding the complete study: The study deep-sequenced TCR alpha and beta repertoires from monozygotic twins, unrelated adults of various ages and cord blood to test whether fetal clonotypes persist. Replicate twin experiments were performed at different times using different library preparation protocols to rule out contamination.

Broader findings and caveats from the paper: Because the same donors could not be followed over many years, conclusions were based on cross-sectional statistical analysis. Fewer insertions were carried by abundant cord blood beta clonotypes, a similar but weaker trend appeared in young adult naive repertoires, and no such trend appeared in memory repertoires. Invariant T cells such as MAIT and iNKT could partly confound zero-insertion analyses, although diverse VJ usage argued against such confounding for most clonotypes. Compared with coincidental sharing between unrelated individuals, out-of-frame TCR alpha sequences shared between twins had an excess of sequences with low generation probability. In beta out-of-frame sequences, excess twin sharing was weaker, because having fewer shared sequences lowered the signal-to-noise ratio. In monozygotic twins, out-of-frame TCR alpha sharing was systematically underestimated by recombination models, although the models agreed with sharing between unrelated individuals.

Libraries were built with 5' RACE. Sequencing was performed on an Illumina HiSeq 2000. Template switching introduced a universal primer binding site; the final cDNA contained a unique molecular identifier, enabling accurate counting of TCR cDNA molecules. Specific primers in the conserved constant-segment region were used to synthesize first-strand cDNA for the TCR alpha and beta chains. To control for contamination, every cDNA library carried two barcodes: a SMART-Mk sample barcode plus Illumina barcodes. TruSeq adapter sequences, together with Illumina sample barcodes, were added in two successive PCR steps. TCR alpha and beta cDNA libraries were sequenced on the Illumina HiSeq platform with custom primers. Per the original workflow: Unique molecular identifiers were extracted from raw reads with MiGEC, and CDR3 positions were determined with MiXCR. For each individual, recombination models were inferred using an EM algorithm with the repgenHMM and IGoR tools. The tcR package in R was used for shared clonotype analysis, with sharing normalized by the product of cloneset sizes. To study raw recombination free of thymic and clonal selection effects, out-of-frame nonproductive sequences were analyzed. TCRdb cleaned the public reads at Q25 with fastp, built clones with MiXCR and kept in-frame beta chains. Each CDR3 protein appears once, grouped with its most common genes and DNA. The V and J calls shown here were made by TCRdb, not taken from the authors' results. The sample table shows 1.5 million to 2 million distinct CDR3 sequences, and under 35% are seen once. The biggest ten clones account for 0.25% to 0.3% of the sample.

Every donor in the study was a healthy Caucasian. The TCR comes from a newborn girl in good health. Sequenced input: cord blood.

The nucleotide sequence reads as follows: TGCAGTGCTAGACCACCGACAGGGACTGGGGCCAACGTCCTGACTTTC. The translation is CSARPPTGTGANVLTF. The rearrangement combines TRBV20-1 with TRBJ2-6; TRBD1 lines up with 7 middle nucleotides. V and J are trimmed by 2 bases and 2 bases, and the gene matches miss 6 bases of the junction. The germline V gene (reference sequence) specifies DFQATT as CDR1 and SNEGSKA as CDR2. The CDR3, cysteine through phenylalanine, is 16 amino acids long. Just the 48-base CDR3 DNA is kept, in frame starting at base 1.